The 12 T cell receptor beta chains given below trace back to one sample, sequenced in a study of T cell responses to AZD1222 COVID-19 vaccine. Method: immunoSEQ multiplex PCR; TCRdb's copy keeps in-frame clones and lacks some. The sample holds 98,000 or so clones, roughly nine tenths seen once. The specimen was peripheral blood, collected 28 days after the second dose of the MenACWY control vaccine. These receptors were collected from an adult who received the MenACWY meningococcal vaccine as a control.

The V gene is TRBV9, the J gene TRBJ2-5, with D perhaps given as TRBD1 or TRBD2 (5 bases each). The V end was cut by 2 bases, the J end by 1 base, with 12 bases between. The CDR3 totals 15 residues. Germline V gene lookup returns CDR1 SGDLS and CDR2 YYNGEE. CDR3 coding DNA: TGTGCCAGCAGCGTCCTTGGGGGATCCCAAGAGACCCAGTACTTC. Protein: CASSVLGGSQETQYF.

This chain links TRBV28 with TRBJ2-7; 9 nucleotides agree with TRBD2. The CDR3 loop spans 19 amino acids. The ends lost 5 bases at V and 1 base at J; junction bases unmatched: 18. Germline CDR1 MDHEN, CDR2 SYDVKM. In DNA, the CDR3 is TGTGCCAGCAGTCCGGGACTAGCCTCACTCCGATCCCCGTCCTACGAGCAGTACTTC. It encodes CASSPGLASLRSPSYEQYF. The full variable domain, rest sourced from reference TRBV28 and TRBJ2-7, is DVKVTQSSRYLVKRTGEKVFLECVQDMDHENMFWYRQDPGLGLRLIYFSYDVKMKEKGDIPEGYSVSREKKERFSLILESASTNQTSMYLCASSPGLASLRSPSYEQYFGPGTRLTVT.

The chain joins TRBV18 to TRBJ1-5, with no clear D. The CDR3 sequence is 15 residues long. V lost 3 bases and J 6 bases, leaving 15 bases between the germline ends. Germline lookup yields CDR1 KGHSH and CDR2 LQKENI. CDR3 in amino acids: CASSPMFSASQPQHF. The CDR3 bases are TGTGCCAGCTCACCTATGTTCTCGGCCAGTCAGCCCCAGCATTTT. Supplemented by reference TRBV18 and TRBJ1-5, the full variable domain reads NAGVMQNPRHLVRRRGQEARLRCSPMKGHSHVYWYRQLPEEGLKFMVYLQKENIIDESGMPKERFSAEFPKEGPSILRIQQVVRGDSAAYFCASSPMFSASQPQHFGDGTRLSIL.

The gene calls are TRBV10-1 and TRBJ1-5; D gene ambiguous. V lost 6 bases to trimming and J lost 3 bases, with 9 bases between them. CDR3 size: 13 residues. CDR1 WNHNN and CDR2 SYGVQD come from the germline V gene (reference sequence). CDR3 DNA: TGCGCCAGCAGGGTAAGACTCAATCAGCCCCAGCATTTT. Translated, it gives CASRVRLNQPQHF.

The DNA of the CDR3 is TGTGCCAGTAGCCCTTCGGTACAGGGCACCTACGAGCAGTACTTC. Amino acids: CASSPSVQGTYEQYF. V gene TRBV19 combines with J gene TRBJ2-7; a weak D match, TRBD1 (6 bases). Between the trimmed V and J ends, which lost 6 bases and 2 bases, there was a span of 17 bases. Germline-derived CDR1 and CDR2 are LNHDA and SQIVND (reference sequence). This CDR3 comprises 15 residues.

This chain links TRBV4-2 with TRBJ1-6, with 7 bases identical to TRBD1. The V gene end was trimmed by 1 base and the J gene end by 7 bases; junction bases not matched to a gene: 7. The CDR3 totals 16 residues. Germline V CDR1 and CDR2: LGHNA, YNFKEQ. As DNA, the CDR3 is TGTGCCAGCAGCCAAGGACAGGGACATGCCAATTCACCCCTCCACTTT. This gives the protein CASSQGQGHANSPLHF.

This clone was recorded only once. This chain joins TRBV6-2 or TRBV6-3 and TRBJ2-6; D is uncertain. V was pared by 5 bases and J by 2 bases, with 7 bases between. The CDR3 loop spans 14 amino acids. The V gene's germline CDR1 is MNHEY and CDR2 SVGEGT. CDR3 loop: CASSPPAGANVLTF. In nucleotides, the CDR3 is TGTGCCAGCAGTCCGCCGGCTGGGGCCAACGTCCTGACTTTC.

This chain links TRBV5-4 with TRBJ2-7; possible D gene TRBD2, 6 bases. V dropped 4 bases and J dropped 2 bases, with 13 bases sitting between them. The CDR3 spans 14 residues. The germline V gene encodes CDR1 SGHNT and CDR2 YYREEE (reference sequence). The CDR3 DNA is TGTGCCAGCAGCCTTTGGCGGGGACCCTACGAGCAGTACTTC. Translation gives CASSLWRGPYEQYF.

This clone was seen only once. The V and J genes are TRBV5-4 and TRBJ1-2; D is possibly TRBD1 (5 bases). Germline CDR1 SGHNT, CDR2 YYREEE (reference sequence). The V end was cut by 0 bases, the J end by 2 bases, with 14 bases between. There are 16 residues in the CDR3. The CDR3, as DNA: TGTGCCAGCAGCTTGGCGTCGGGACCGTACAACTATGGCTACACCTTC. This encodes CASSLASGPYNYGYTF. Complete variable domain (other parts from reference TRBV5-4 and TRBJ1-2): ETGVTQSPTHLIKTRGQQVTLRCSSQSGHNTVSWYQQALGQGPQFIFQYYREEENGRGNFPPRFSGLQFPNYSSELNVNALELDDSALYLCASSLASGPYNYGYTFGSGTRLTVV.

The chain has TRBV9 and TRBJ1-1, with D possibly matching TRBD1 (6 bases). CDR1 is SGDLS, CDR2 YYNGEE, per germline. The CDR3 loop spans 14 amino acids. V was pared by 1 base and J by 4 bases, with 11 bases between. The CDR3, as DNA: TGTGCCAGCAGCGTAAAGGGGGAGGCCACTGAAGCTTTCTTT. This translates into CASSVKGEATEAFF.

This clone was recorded once. The chain carries TRBV2 and TRBJ2-1; D perhaps matches TRBD1 (6 bases). The length of the CDR3 is 13 residues. Trimming removed 7 bases at V and 7 bases at J, with 14 bases between. Germline loops: CDR1 SNHLY, CDR2 FYNNEI. The CDR3 DNA reads as TGTGCCAGCACCCTAATCCAGGGGAATGAGCAGTTCTTC. Amino acids: CASTLIQGNEQFF. The full variable domain, in which reference TRBV2 and TRBJ2-1 provide the parts outside the CDR3, is EPEVTQTPSHQVTQMGQEVILRCVPISNHLYFYWYRQILGQKVEFLVSFYNNEISEKSEIFDDQFSVERPDGSNFTLKIRSTKLEDSAMYFCASTLIQGNEQFFGPGTRLTVL.

The V gene is TRBV12-3 or TRBV12-4, the J gene TRBJ2-7; D might be TRBD1 (6 bases). The CDR3 extends over 12 amino acids. V was cut by 6 bases and J by 9 bases, with 15 bases left in between. The CDR3 is CASSFGTTGQYF. CDR3 DNA sequence: TGTGCCAGCAGCTTCGGGACAACGGGGCAGTACTTC.